A single sample is the source of the 19 T cell receptor beta chains below, sequenced in a study of Ad26.COV2.S vaccination and SARS-CoV-2 variants (dated by TCRdb to the early 2020s). What this sample's treatment or condition label stands for: around 19 received Ad26.COV2.S at low or high dose, single or two shots; 5 received placebo; per-sample allocation not given. Repertoires of vaccine and placebo recipients were sequenced from samples taken on day 63 after the first injection. Receptor amplification or capture employed the immunoSEQ multiplex PCR assay. TCRdb stores this immuneACCESS table with in-frame sequences only. Part of the clones is absent; in the studies checked, under half of the shortfall reflects unresolved V genes, and no reason is known for the rest. The sample data list around 500,000 clones, and 70% to 90% of these were observed just once. Together, the top ten hold over 1.5% of the sample.

Sequences were derived from peripheral blood, sampled in a trial of Ad26.COV2.S vaccine versus placebo. These receptors were collected from a person between 18 and 60 years old who received the Ad26.COV2.S COVID-19 vaccine or a placebo.

This chain links TRBV7-2 with TRBJ2-5; no clear D. CDR1 is SGHTA, CDR2 FQGNSA, per germline. This CDR3 comprises 15 residues. Trimming took off 4 bases at V and 0 bases at J, with 12 bases between the two ends. The CDR3 here is CASSSKPRYQETQYF. The CDR3 DNA sequence: TGTGCCAGCAGCTCCAAACCACGGTACCAAGAGACCCAGTACTTC.

CDR3 region: CASSEALWASYEQYF. The CDR3 DNA reads as TGTGCCAGCAGTGAAGCGCTTTGGGCATCCTACGAGCAGTACTTC. V is TRBV6-1 and J is TRBJ2-7; D is uncertain. Trimming shortened V by 0 bases and J by 1 base, and 10 bases separated the two germline ends. The germline V gene encodes CDR1 MNHNS and CDR2 SASEGT. This CDR3 contains 15 residues.

The V call is TRBV7-6, the J call TRBJ2-5; tentatively, D is TRBD1 (6 bases). CDR3 length: 16 residues. The germline V gene has CDR1 SGHVS and CDR2 FNYEAQ. V was pared by 5 bases and J by 7 bases, with 23 bases between. CDR3 DNA: TGTGCCAGCAGCCAAGCCGGGACACGATTCCCCGGGACCCAGTACTTC. Its protein is CASSQAGTRFPGTQYF.

The chain couples TRBV27 to TRBJ1-2; D is unclear. CDR1 MNHEY and CDR2 SMNVEV come from the germline V gene (reference sequence). The CDR3 sequence is 13 residues long. With 8 bases removed from V and 6 bases from J, the gap between germline ends came to 16 bases. The CDR3 is CASSSRYQDGYTF. The CDR3 coding sequence is TGTGCCAGCTCCTCGAGGTATCAGGATGGCTACACCTTC.

In DNA form, the CDR3 reads TGCGCCAGCAGCCCAAGGGACAGACCTAATGAAAAACTGTTTTTT. It codes for CASSPRDRPNEKLFF. This chain links TRBV5-1 with TRBJ1-4, with 7 bases aligning to TRBD1. Per the germline V gene, CDR1 is SGHRS and CDR2 is YFSETQ. Trimming cost V 4 bases and J 3 bases; bases outside gene matches: 6. This CDR3 region has 15 residues.

In regard to this clone: A junction end diverges from the germline sequence, so it may reflect a read error. This rearrangement joins TRBV19 to TRBJ2-7; the match to TRBD2 covers 9 bases. The CDR3 spans 13 residues. Germline-derived CDR1 and CDR2 are LNHDA and SQIVND (reference sequence). CDR3 in DNA: TGTGCCAGTAGCATAGCGGGAGCCTACGAGCAGTACTTC. Its translation: CASSIAGAYEQYF.

This chain uses TRBV27 with TRBJ2-2; D gene uncertain. Germline V gene data show CDR1 as MNHEY and CDR2 as SMNVEV (reference sequence). V was pared by 6 bases and J by 0 bases, with 2 bases between. The CDR3 has 12 amino acids. In DNA form, the CDR3 reads TGTGCCAGCAGAGCGAACACCGGGGAGCTGTTTTTT. This codes for CASRANTGELFF.

This clone occurred once. This chain uses TRBV10-3 with TRBJ2-1; 12 bases are shared with TRBD2. The CDR3 runs 16 residues. With V trimmed by 0 bases and J by 8 bases, 5 bases remained unmatched. Germline CDR1 is ENHRY and CDR2 is SYGVKD. The CDR3 region has the DNA TGTGCCATCAGTGAGTCGACGACTAGCGGGAGCGATGAGCAGTTCTTC. Translating it yields CAISESTTSGSDEQFF.

CDR3 in DNA: TGTGCCAGCAGCTTAGTATTAGGAAGAACTGAAGCTTTCTTT. Its protein product is CASSLVLGRTEAFF. The rearrangement joins TRBV7-2 to TRBJ1-1; D unresolved. The germline gives CDR1 SGHTA, CDR2 FQGNSA. Trimming pared 1 base from V and 5 bases from J, leaving 11 bases between. The CDR3 runs 14 residues.

The genes are TRBV27 and TRBJ2-3, with D uncertain. The CDR3 extends over 14 amino acids. Germline CDR1 and CDR2: MNHEY and SMNVEV (reference sequence). The V end lost 4 bases, the J end lost 3 bases, and 11 bases lay between the germline ends. CDR3 in DNA: TGTGCCAGCAGTTCCCGGAATTCGACAGATACGCAGTATTTT. Translation gives CASSSRNSTDTQYF.

This clone was counted only a few times. Additional DNA sequences in this sample encode the identical CDR3. This sequence joins TRBV2 and TRBJ1-6, with D unclear. Germline values: CDR1 SNHLY, CDR2 FYNNEI. Deletions cut 6 bases from V and 0 bases from J, with 3 bases between. The CDR3 contains 13 residues. DNA of the CDR3: TGTGCCAGCAGGAGCTCCTATAATTCACCCCTCCACTTT. Translating it yields CASRSSYNSPLHF. Drawing the rest from reference TRBV2 and TRBJ1-6, the complete variable domain is EPEVTQTPSHQVTQMGQEVILRCVPISNHLYFYWYRQILGQKVEFLVSFYNNEISEKSEIFDDQFSVERPDGSNFTLKIRSTKLEDSAMYFCASRSSYNSPLHFGNGTRLTVT.

The chain joins TRBV28 to TRBJ1-5; 7 nucleotides align to TRBD1. V was clipped by 7 bases and J by 0 bases; unmatched bases: 6. The CDR3 is 15 residues long. Germline V gives CDR1 MDHEN, CDR2 SYDVKM. CDR3 DNA: TGTGCCAGCACCTCGACAGGGCTTAGCAATCAGCCCCAGCATTTT. This translates into CASTSTGLSNQPQHF.

The CDR3 nucleotides are TGTGCCACCGCGGGACTGACTCCCTACGAGCAGTACTTC. This sequence encodes CATAGLTPYEQYF. V is TRBV10-3 and J is TRBJ2-7; perhaps TRBD2 as D (6 bases). The CDR3 runs 13 residues. V lost 10 bases and J 2 bases, leaving 15 bases between the germline ends. The germline CDR1 and CDR2 sequences are ENHRY and SYGVKD.

This clone was picked up one time. CDR3 nucleotide sequence: TGTGCCAGCAGCCAAGACCGGCAGCAACCTAACTATGGCTACACCTTC. This translates into CASSQDRQQPNYGYTF. This chain joins TRBV4-2 and TRBJ1-2; no clear D. The CDR3 is made up of 16 amino acids. Germline V gene data show CDR1 as LGHNA and CDR2 as YNFKEQ. Between the trimmed V and J ends, which lost 0 bases and 0 bases, there was a span of 11 bases.

This clone has only a few counts. The genes are TRBV11-2 and TRBJ1-1; maybe TRBD1 (6 bases). Germline CDR1 SGHAT, CDR2 FQNNGV. CDR3 length: 14 residues. Trimming stripped 4 bases from V and 10 bases from J, with 19 bases between. The CDR3 DNA reads as TGTGCCAGCAGCTGGACAGACGGATCTGTTGGAGCTTTCTTT. It encodes CASSWTDGSVGAFF.

The chain carries TRBV7-9 and TRBJ2-3; 8 bases are a match to TRBD2. The ends lost 5 bases at V and 1 base at J; junction bases unmatched: 8. The CDR3 is 16 residues long. CDR1 is SEHNR, CDR2 FQNEAQ, per germline (reference sequence). CDR3 DNA sequence: TGTGCCAGCAGCCCACCCAGCGGGAGTCGCACAGATACGCAGTATTTT. It translates to CASSPPSGSRTDTQYF.

The CDR3 DNA is TGCGCCAGCAGGTGTTTAGCGGCAGGATGCTACAATGAGCAGTTCTTC. It specifies CASRCLAAGCYNEQFF. The V call is TRBV10-2, the J call TRBJ2-1; D might be TRBD2 (6 bases). Germline loops: CDR1 WSHSY, CDR2 SAAADI. The CDR3 extends over 16 amino acids. With 6 bases removed from V and 3 bases from J, the gap between germline ends came to 18 bases.

The chain joins TRBV18 to TRBJ2-7, with D possibly being TRBD2 (6 bases). This CDR3 contains 14 residues. Germline V gene sequence: CDR1 KGHSH, CDR2 LQKENI. V was cut by 2 bases and J by 6 bases, with 14 bases left in between. CDR3 loop: CASSPIASVGEQYF. The CDR3 nucleotides read TGTGCCAGCTCACCAATAGCTAGCGTAGGCGAGCAGTACTTC.

The chain employs TRBV25-1 and TRBJ2-1; 8 positions match TRBD1. The V segment lost 4 bases and the J segment 4 bases; nucleotides outside the gene matches: 3. CDR3 length: 14 residues. Per the germline V gene, CDR1 is MGHDK and CDR2 is SYGVNS. DNA of the CDR3: TGTGCCAGCAGTGTACAGGGGGAATACAATGAGCAGTTCTTC. Translated, it gives CASSVQGEYNEQFF.